Listed below are T cell receptor beta chains from one sample, sequenced in a study of CXCR3-negative and CXCR3-positive naive CD8 T cells. TCRdb reprocessed the 5' RACE reads; each CDR3 protein has one entry and no DNA is given. The table lists under 75,000 distinct CDR3 sequences, with 4.3% in the top ten. The sequenced material came from naive CXCR3- CD8+ T cells from blood. These receptors all stem from a human donor in good health. Some clones in this sample may be carry-over from other donors' samples. Both conserved end residues are part of each CDR3. Clone size is shown for a subset of rows, as once, few, many or a class of expanded clone.

>TRBV7-2|TRBJ2-1|.
CASSHGGSSYNEQFF
>TRBV7-2|TRBJ2-7|.
CASSEGYSYEQYF
>TRBV11-2|TRBJ2-5|.
CASSLDVTQYF
>TRBV6-4|TRBJ2-2|.
CASSGTSGTNTGELFF
>TRBV29-1|TRBJ2-7|.
CSVAVSRAEQYF
>TRBV4-3|TRBJ2-1|.
CASSQSASVYNEQFF
>TRBV7-3|TRBJ2-3|.
CASSLTGTSGGLADTQYF
>TRBV6-4|TRBJ2-3|.
CASSGQGGTDTQYF
>TRBV7-9|TRBJ2-7|.
CASSPRDRFYEQYF
>TRBV6-1|TRBJ2-7|.
CASGEQGIASYEQYF
>TRBV6-4|TRBJ2-7|.
CASSDSGGREQYF
>TRBV6-1|TRBJ2-7|.
CASSERGPNYEQYF
>TRBV7-8|TRBJ2-7|.
CASSSGQGTYEQYF
>TRBV9|TRBJ1-5|.
CASSTGQGGINQPQHF
>TRBV6-6|TRBJ2-3|.
CASSYPSYRVGTDTQYF
>TRBV20-1|TRBJ1-5|.
CSAFGEANSNQPQHF
>TRBV25-1|TRBJ1-4|.
CASSELEAGEEKLFF
>TRBV20-1|TRBJ1-4|.
CSARSQREGTLMKRLFF
>TRBV28|TRBJ2-2|medium-sized
CASSLYTGELFF
>TRBV28|TRBJ2-1|.
CASGTTMSKFF
>TRBV29-1|TRBJ2-2|.
CSVEVLAGDQITGELFF
>TRBV6-5|TRBJ2-1|.
CASSPPSWVASGNEQFF
>TRBV29-1|TRBJ1-1|.
CSVEDGTNTEAFF
>TRBV27|TRBJ2-7|.
CASSLSGQLASYEQYF
>TRBV29-1|TRBJ2-3|.
CSVPPDVDRDTQYF
>TRBV12-3/TRBV12-4|TRBJ2-5|.
CATLQRNQETQYF
>TRBV14|TRBJ2-7|.
CASSPRDTTSYEQYF
>TRBV25-1|TRBJ1-6|.
CASSETGGSSPLHF
>TRBV12-3/TRBV12-4|TRBJ2-7|.
CASRRGTSGAYEQYF
>TRBV5-1|TRBJ1-1|.
CASSSGQGAADTEAFF